Presented here are 7 T cell receptor beta chains from one specimen sequenced in a study of regulatory T cells in long-lasting Graves disease. Time point specified: newly diagnosed GD, antithyroid drugs for less than 3 months. After RNA was extracted from PBMCs, the TCR library was made from it. According to the study, TCR beta libraries were built with iRepertoire HTBI primers and CDR3-region Arm-PCR. TCRdb reprocessed the multiplex PCR reads with MiXCR, giving one entry per CDR3 protein. Here the sample spans some 500,000 distinct CDR3 sequences, about 13% being singletons. This sample was also put to use in a study of T cells in Graves' hyperthyroidism and ophthalmopathy.

Sample: peripheral blood mononuclear cells (PBMCs), taken at new diagnosis, from a patient treated with antithyroid drugs. Receptors originate from a man under 40 with Graves disease.

This rearrangement joins TRBV4-1 to TRBJ2-3; 9 nucleotides agree with TRBD2. J gave up 4 bases and V 1 base, and 15 bases lay outside the gene matches. Germline CDR1 reads MGHRA; CDR2 reads YSYEKL. The CDR3 spans 19 residues. For the CDR3, the DNA is TGCGCCAGCAGCCAAGGTATCCTCATTGGGCTAGCGGGACCAGATACGCAGTATTTT. Protein: CASSQGILIGLAGPDTQYF.

Ten or more counts support this clonotype. V and J are TRBV11-2 and TRBJ2-1, with D perhaps matching TRBD2 (6 bases). The CDR3 runs to 14 residues. Germline CDR1 reads SGHAT; CDR2 reads FQNNGV. V lost 4 bases to trimming and J lost 6 bases, with 13 bases between them. CDR3 in amino acids: CASSSSRGGNEQFF. The CDR3 nucleotides read TGTGCCAGCAGCTCCAGTCGGGGAGGCAATGAGCAGTTCTTC.

As to this clonotype: A far larger clone is a single base away, which makes a read error likely. V gene TRBV11-2 combines with J gene TRBJ2-7; D unclear. CDR1 is SGHAT, CDR2 FQNNGV, per germline. CDR3 size: 14 residues. The CDR3 sequence: CASSFNRVPNELFF. The DNA of the CDR3 is TGTGCCAGCAGCTTTAATCGGGTACCTAATGAGCTGTTCTTC.

At least ten counts were recorded for this clonotype. The chain combines TRBV29-1 with TRBJ2-4; possible D gene TRBD1, 5 bases. The CDR3 covers 13 residues. CDR1 SQVTM and CDR2 ANQGSEA come from the germline V gene. V was trimmed by 0 bases and J by 7 bases, leaving 10 bases between them. The CDR3 is CSVEERTINIQYF. The CDR3 DNA reads TGCAGCGTTGAAGAAAGGACAATCAACATTCAGTACTTC. The full variable domain, its missing parts supplied by reference TRBV29-1 and TRBJ2-4, is SAVISQKPSRDICQRGTSLTIQCQVDSQVTMMFWYRQQPGQSLTLIATANQGSEATYESGFVIDKFPISRPNLTFSTLTVSNMSPEDSSIYLCSVEERTINIQYFGAGTRLSVL.

This clonotype was recorded at least ten times. J is TRBJ2-7 and V is TRBV12-3 or TRBV12-4; 7 bases line up with TRBD1. The length of the CDR3 is 14 residues. J gave up 5 bases and V 6 bases, and 10 bases lay outside the gene matches. The CDR3 coding sequence is TGTGCCAGCAGCGACCGACAGGGAGTCCACGAGCAGTACTTC. Encoded protein: CASSDRQGVHEQYF.

This clonotype was counted many times. The chain joins TRBV28 to TRBJ1-2, with D possibly matching TRBD1 (6 bases). The germline V gene has CDR1 MDHEN and CDR2 SYDVKM. V was shortened by 2 bases and J by 8 bases, with 9 bases between the two germline ends. This CDR3 has 12 residues. The CDR3 region is CASSLIGGGYTF. In nucleotides, the CDR3 is TGTGCCAGCAGTTTAATTGGGGGCGGCTACACCTTC.

This clonotype was observed at least ten times. The gene calls are TRBV20-1 and TRBJ2-5, with D unresolved. Trimming removed 3 bases from V and 5 bases from J, with 16 bases in between. The germline gives CDR1 DFQATT, CDR2 SNEGSKA (reference sequence). CDR3 length: 14 residues. The CDR3 loop is CSASEDLLYETQYF. DNA of the CDR3: TGCAGTGCTAGTGAAGATCTCTTGTACGAGACCCAGTACTTC.